This passage covers 6 T cell receptor beta chains from one sample sequenced in a study of CD8 T cells in Susac syndrome. The RNA input was roughly 0.45 to 1 ug, and it was reverse transcribed with random hexamers. TCRdb re-derived calls from the immunoSEQ multiplex PCR reads in MiXCR, one entry per CDR3 protein. The sample yields approximately 110,000 distinct CDR3 sequences, over 90% seen once. The source material was CD8+ T cells from PBMCs. Every receptor here comes from a human donor with multiple sclerosis.

The rearrangement joins TRBV24-1 to TRBJ2-7, with D possibly matching TRBD1 (5 bases). The CDR3 runs to 13 residues. V was clipped by 1 base and J by 3 bases, with 6 bases between them. CDR1 KGHDR and CDR2 SFDVKD come from the germline V gene. The DNA for the CDR3 is TGTGCCACCAGTGATTTAAGGGGCTACGAGCAGTACTTC. This codes for CATSDLRGYEQYF.

This clonotype came up once. The chain couples TRBV28 to TRBJ2-7; D is uncertain. The CDR3 runs to 20 residues. Germline CDR1 and CDR2: MDHEN and SYDVKM. Trimming removed 2 bases from V and 3 bases from J, with 29 bases in between. In DNA form, the CDR3 reads TGTGCCAGCAGTTTAATCCTTCAAACGCGTCCAGCTCTCCACCTCTACGAGCAGTACGTC. Its translation: CASSLILQTRPALHLYEQYV.

This clonotype was counted a single time. The chain carries TRBV27 and TRBJ2-1; TRBD1 aligns across 8 bases. V was clipped by 5 bases and J by 7 bases; unmatched bases: 16. CDR3 length: 17 residues. The V gene's germline CDR1 is MNHEY and CDR2 SMNVEV (reference sequence). The CDR3, as DNA: TGTGCCAGCAGTCCCTTCCACCCGGGACAGGACCTGAATGAGCAGTTCTTC. This sequence encodes CASSPFHPGQDLNEQFF.

The rearrangement uses TRBV29-1 and TRBJ2-7, with D possibly called TRBD1 or TRBD2 (5 bases each). The CDR3 contains 15 residues. CDR1 and CDR2 (germline): SQVTM, ANQGSEA. Trimming pared 0 bases from V and 6 bases from J, leaving 18 bases between. CDR3 sequence reads: CSVEDRGGRGGEQYV. In DNA, the CDR3 is TGCAGCGTTGAAGATCGGGGCGGACGGGGTGGCGAGCAGTACGTC.

Regarding this clonotype: A read error may account for a junction end that differs from germline. The gene calls are TRBV10-3 and TRBJ2-3, with 7 bases identical to TRBD2. The CDR3 runs 15 residues. The germline CDR1 and CDR2 sequences are ENHRY and SYGVKD. CDR3 sequence (DNA): TGTGCCATCATTGAGTCGGGTCAGGCGGGAGACCCGCAGTATTTT. It codes for CAIIESGQAGDPQYF.

The gene calls are TRBV20-1 and TRBJ2-3; the D is unclear. Trimming removed 1 base from V and 6 bases from J, with 20 bases in between. Germline-derived CDR1 and CDR2 are DFQATT and SNEGSKA (reference sequence). The CDR3 contains 16 residues. The CDR3: CSARVRRARSGDTQYF. As DNA, the CDR3 is TGCAGTGCTAGAGTACGTAGGGCGAGAAGTGGGGATACGCAGTATTTT.